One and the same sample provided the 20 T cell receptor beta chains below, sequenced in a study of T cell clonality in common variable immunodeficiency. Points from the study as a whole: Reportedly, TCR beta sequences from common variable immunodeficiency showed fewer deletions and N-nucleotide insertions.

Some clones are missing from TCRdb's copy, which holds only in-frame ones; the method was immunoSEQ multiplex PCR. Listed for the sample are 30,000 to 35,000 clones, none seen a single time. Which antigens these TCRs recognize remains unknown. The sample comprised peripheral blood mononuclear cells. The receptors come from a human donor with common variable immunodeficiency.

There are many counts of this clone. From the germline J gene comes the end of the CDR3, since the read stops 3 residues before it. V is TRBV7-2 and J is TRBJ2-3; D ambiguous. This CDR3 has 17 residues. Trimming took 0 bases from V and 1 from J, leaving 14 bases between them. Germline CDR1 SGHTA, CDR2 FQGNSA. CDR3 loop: CASSLALFLLGTDTQYF. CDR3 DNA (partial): TGTGCCAGCAGCTTAGCGTTATTCCTGCTAGGCACAGATACG.

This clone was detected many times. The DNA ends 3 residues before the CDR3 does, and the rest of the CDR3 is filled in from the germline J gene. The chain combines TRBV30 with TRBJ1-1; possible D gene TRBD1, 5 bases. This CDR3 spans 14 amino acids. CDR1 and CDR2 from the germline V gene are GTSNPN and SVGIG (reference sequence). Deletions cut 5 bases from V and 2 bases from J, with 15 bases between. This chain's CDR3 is CAWGSGAINTEAFF. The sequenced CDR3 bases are TGTGCCTGGGGTTCTGGGGCTATTAACACTGAA.

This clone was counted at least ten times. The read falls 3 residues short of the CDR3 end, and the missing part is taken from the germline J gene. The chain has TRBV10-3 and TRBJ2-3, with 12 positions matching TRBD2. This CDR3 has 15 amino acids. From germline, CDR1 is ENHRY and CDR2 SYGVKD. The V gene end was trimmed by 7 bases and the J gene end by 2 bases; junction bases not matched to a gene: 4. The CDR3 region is CAIMGTSGFTDTQYF. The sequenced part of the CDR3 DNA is TGTGCCATCATGGGGACTAGCGGGTTCACAGATACG.

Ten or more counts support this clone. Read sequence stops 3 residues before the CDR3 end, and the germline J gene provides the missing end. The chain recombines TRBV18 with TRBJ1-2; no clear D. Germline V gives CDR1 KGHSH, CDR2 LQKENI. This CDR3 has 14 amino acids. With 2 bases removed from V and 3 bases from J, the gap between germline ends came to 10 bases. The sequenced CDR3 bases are TGTGCCAGCTCACCAAAGGTGCTGGACTATGGC. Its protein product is CASSPKVLDYG. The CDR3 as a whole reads CASSPKVLDYGYTF.

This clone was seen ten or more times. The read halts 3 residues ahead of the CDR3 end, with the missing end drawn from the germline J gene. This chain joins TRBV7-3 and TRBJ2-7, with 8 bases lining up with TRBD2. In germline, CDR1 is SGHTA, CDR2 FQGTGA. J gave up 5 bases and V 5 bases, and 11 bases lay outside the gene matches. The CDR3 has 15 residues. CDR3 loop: CASSLFGTSYDEQYF. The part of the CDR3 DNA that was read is TGTGCCAGCAGCCTATTCGGGACTAGTTATGACGAG.

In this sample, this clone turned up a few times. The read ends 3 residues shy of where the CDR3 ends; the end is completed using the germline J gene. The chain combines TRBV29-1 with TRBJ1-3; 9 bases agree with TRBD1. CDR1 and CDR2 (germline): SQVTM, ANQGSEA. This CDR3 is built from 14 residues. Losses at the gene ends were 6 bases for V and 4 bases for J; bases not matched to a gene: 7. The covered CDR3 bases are TGCAGCGTCGGGACCGGGACAGGGGGAAACACC. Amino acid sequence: CSVGTGTGGNT. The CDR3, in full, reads CSVGTGTGGNTIYF.

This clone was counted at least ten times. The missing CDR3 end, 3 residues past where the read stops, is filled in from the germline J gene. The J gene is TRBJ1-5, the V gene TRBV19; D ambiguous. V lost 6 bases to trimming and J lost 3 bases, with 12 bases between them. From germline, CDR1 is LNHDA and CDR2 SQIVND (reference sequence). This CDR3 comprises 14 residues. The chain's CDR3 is CASRDLLLNQPQHF. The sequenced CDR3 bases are TGTGCCAGTAGAGACCTACTACTCAATCAGCCC.

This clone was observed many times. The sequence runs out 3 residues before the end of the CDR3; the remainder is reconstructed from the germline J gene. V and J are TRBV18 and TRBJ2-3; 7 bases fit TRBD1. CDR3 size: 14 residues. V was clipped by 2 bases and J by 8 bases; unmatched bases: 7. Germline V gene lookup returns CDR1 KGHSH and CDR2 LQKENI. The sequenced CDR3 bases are TGTGCCAGCTCACCAAACAGGGGAGTAGGTACG. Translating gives CASSPNRGVGT. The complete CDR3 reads CASSPNRGVGTQYF.

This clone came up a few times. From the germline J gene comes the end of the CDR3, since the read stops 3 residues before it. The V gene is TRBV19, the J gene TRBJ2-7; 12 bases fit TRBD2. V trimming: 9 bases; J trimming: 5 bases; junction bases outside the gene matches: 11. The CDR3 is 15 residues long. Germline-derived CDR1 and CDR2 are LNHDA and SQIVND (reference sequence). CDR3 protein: CASAPGLAGYHEQYF. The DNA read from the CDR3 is TGTGCCAGCGCCCCCGGACTAGCGGGATACCACGAG.

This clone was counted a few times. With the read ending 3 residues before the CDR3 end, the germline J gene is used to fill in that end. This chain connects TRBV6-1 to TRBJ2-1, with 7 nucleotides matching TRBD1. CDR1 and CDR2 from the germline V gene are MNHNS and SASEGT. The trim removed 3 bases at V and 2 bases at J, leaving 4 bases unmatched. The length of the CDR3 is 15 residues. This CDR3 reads CASSEIGGAYNEQFF. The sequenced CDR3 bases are TGTGCCAGCAGTGAGATAGGGGGCGCCTACAATGAG.

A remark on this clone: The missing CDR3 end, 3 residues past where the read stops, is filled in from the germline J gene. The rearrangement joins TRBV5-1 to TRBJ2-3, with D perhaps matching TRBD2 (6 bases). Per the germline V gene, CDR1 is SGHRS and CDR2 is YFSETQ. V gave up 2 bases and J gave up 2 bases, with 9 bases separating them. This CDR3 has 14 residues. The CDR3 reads CASSLRGNTDTQYF. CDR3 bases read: TGCGCCAGCAGCTTACGCGGGAACACAGATACG. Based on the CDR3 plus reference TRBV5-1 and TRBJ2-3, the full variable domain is KAGVTQTPRYLIKTRGQQVTLSCSPISGHRSVSWYQQTPGQGLQFLFEYFSETQRNKGNFPGRFSGRQFSNSRSEMNVSTLELGDSALYLCASSLRGNTDTQYFGPGTRLTVL.

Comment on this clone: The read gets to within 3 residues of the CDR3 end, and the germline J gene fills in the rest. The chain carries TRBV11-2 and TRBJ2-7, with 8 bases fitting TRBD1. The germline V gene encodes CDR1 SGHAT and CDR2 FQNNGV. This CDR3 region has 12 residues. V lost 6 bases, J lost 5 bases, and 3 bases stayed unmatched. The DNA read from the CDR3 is TGTGCCAGCAGTTACAGGGGGGACGAG. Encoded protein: CASSYRGDE. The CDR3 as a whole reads CASSYRGDEQYF.

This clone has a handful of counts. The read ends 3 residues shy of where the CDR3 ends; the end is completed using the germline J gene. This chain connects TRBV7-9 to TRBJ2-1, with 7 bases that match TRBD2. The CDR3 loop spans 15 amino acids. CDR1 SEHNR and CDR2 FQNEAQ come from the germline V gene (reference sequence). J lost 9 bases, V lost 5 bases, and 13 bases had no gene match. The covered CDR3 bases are TGTGCCAGCAGCCCCCCGTCTAGACTAGCAAGTGAG. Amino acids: CASSPPSRLASE. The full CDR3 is CASSPPSRLASEQFF.

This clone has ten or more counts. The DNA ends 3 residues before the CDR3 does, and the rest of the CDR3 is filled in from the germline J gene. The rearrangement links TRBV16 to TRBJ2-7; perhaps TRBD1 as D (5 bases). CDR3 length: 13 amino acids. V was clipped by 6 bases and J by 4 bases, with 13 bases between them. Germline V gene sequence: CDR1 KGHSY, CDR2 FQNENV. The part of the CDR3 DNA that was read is TGTGCCAGCAGTCCGGATAGGGGTTACGAG. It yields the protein CASSPDRGYE. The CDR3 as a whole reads CASSPDRGYEQYF.

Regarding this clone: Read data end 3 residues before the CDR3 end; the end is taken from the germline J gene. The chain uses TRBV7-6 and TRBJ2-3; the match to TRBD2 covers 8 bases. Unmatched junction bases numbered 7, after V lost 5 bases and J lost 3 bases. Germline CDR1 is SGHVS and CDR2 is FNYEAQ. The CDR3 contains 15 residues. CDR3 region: CASSDSGSFTDTQYF. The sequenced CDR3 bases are TGTGCCAGCAGCGACAGCGGGAGCTTTACAGATACG.

CDR3 amino acids: CASSFASGSYEQYF. CDR3 DNA, as far as it was read: TGTGCCAGCAGCTTCGCTAGCGGGAGTTACGAG. The rearrangement joins TRBV7-2 to TRBJ2-7; 10 nucleotides align to TRBD2. The read terminates 3 residues before the CDR3 end, so the remaining end is supplied by the germline J gene. The CDR3 length is 14 residues. Germline CDR1 and CDR2: SGHTA and FQGNSA. Germline trimming cut 3 bases from V and 4 bases from J; bases unmatched to any gene: 3. Supplemented by reference TRBV7-2 and TRBJ2-7, the full variable domain reads GAGVSQSPSNKVTEKGKDVELRCDPISGHTALYWYRQSLGQGLEFLIYFQGNSAPDKSGLPSDRFSAERTGGSVSTLTIQRTQQEDSAVYLCASSFASGSYEQYFGPGTRLTVT.

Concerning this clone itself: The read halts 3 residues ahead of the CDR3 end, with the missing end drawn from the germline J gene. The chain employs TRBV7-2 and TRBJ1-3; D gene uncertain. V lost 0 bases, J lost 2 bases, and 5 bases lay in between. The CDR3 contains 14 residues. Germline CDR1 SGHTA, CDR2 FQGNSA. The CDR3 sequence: CASSLAPAGNTIYF. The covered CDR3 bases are TGTGCCAGCAGCTTAGCGCCGGCTGGAAACACC. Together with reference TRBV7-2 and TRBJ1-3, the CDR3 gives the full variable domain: GAGVSQSPSNKVTEKGKDVELRCDPISGHTALYWYRQSLGQGLEFLIYFQGNSAPDKSGLPSDRFSAERTGGSVSTLTIQRTQQEDSAVYLCASSLAPAGNTIYFGEGSWLTVV.

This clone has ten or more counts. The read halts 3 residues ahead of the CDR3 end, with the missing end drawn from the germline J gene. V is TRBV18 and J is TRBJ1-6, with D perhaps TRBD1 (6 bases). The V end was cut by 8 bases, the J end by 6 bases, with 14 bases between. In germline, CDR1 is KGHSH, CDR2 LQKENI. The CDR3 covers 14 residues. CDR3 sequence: CASTRQVLNSPLHF. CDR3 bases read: TGTGCCAGCACAAGACAGGTCCTTAATTCACCC.

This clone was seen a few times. CDR3 sequence: CASRDNQETQYF. Partial CDR3 DNA: TGTGCCAGCCGGGACAACCAAGAGACC. The chain uses TRBV7-9 and TRBJ2-5, with D perhaps TRBD1 (6 bases). The missing CDR3 end, 3 residues past where the read stops, is filled in from the germline J gene. Germline CDR1 is SEHNR and CDR2 is FQNEAQ (reference sequence). The V end was cut by 8 bases, the J end by 0 bases, with 7 bases between. The CDR3 extends over 12 amino acids.

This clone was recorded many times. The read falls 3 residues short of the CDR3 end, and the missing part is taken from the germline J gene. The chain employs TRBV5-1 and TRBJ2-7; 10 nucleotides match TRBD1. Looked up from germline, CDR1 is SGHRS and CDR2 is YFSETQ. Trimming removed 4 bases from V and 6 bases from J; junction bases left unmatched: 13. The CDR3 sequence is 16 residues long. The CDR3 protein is CASSLESGQGEGEQYF. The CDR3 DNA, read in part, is TGCGCCAGCAGCCTAGAATCTGGACAGGGGGAGGGCGAG.